This is a list of T cell receptor beta chains from one sample in a study of beta chain features in type 1 diabetes. Clones were read by immunoSEQ multiplex PCR, and TCRdb kept only the in-frame ones, dropping some. The sample shows 350,000 to 400,000 clones, around an eighth of them seen only once. Sequencing input: naive CD4+ T cells from blood. The receptors derive from a woman aged 18-29 years with type 1 diabetes. Each CDR3 is given without its conserved first and last residue.

v_call | cdr3_aa
TRBV2 | ASGGNQPQH
TRBV15 | ATSPRGGQGYYEQY
TRBV30 | AWSALRTGTGYSNQPQH
TRBV7-9 | ASSPGAQDTEAF
TRBV10-3 | AIKQVGHTDTQY
TRBV18 | ASSPAALHLADTQY
TRBV6-5 | ASRQLRQGGTF
TRBV14 | ASSGQPLPNEKLF
TRBV7-9 | ASSLAGRGSTNEKLF
TRBV18 | ASSPMEKETQY
TRBV11-2 | ASSLAESQPQH
TRBV5-1 | ASSLGAGQPQH
TRBV7-2 | ASSQTGFWKLF
TRBV7-2 | ASARVVINYGYT
TRBV9 | ASSVGGGADTQY
TRBV5-5 | ASSQHRGETQY
TRBV4-1 | ASSPGQGARYEQY
TRBV19 | ASSIRKGADTQY
TRBV7-2 | ASSPDSDYGYT
TRBV6-5 | ASSYGTGTTYEQY
TRBV7-9 | ASSLASGRAIDNEQF
TRBV18 | ASSPGTVGIYEQY
TRBV5-6 | ASSFRDRVSSYEQY
TRBV28 | ASSLVGTSGNYEQY
TRBV7-6 | ASSLRTSGDTDTQY
TRBV9 | ASSPHGWQGVNEQY
TRBV7-2 | ASSLDIPGYT
TRBV25-1 | ASSNTKIRYNEQF
TRBV2 | ASSPGQGFYEQY
TRBV7-9 | ASSQALVNTEAF
TRBV7-2 | ASSSQGHEQY
TRBV11-2 | ASSLVRDYYGYT
TRBV5-1 | ASSLVFGTGARDTQY